This TCR beta chain was observed in a study of shared clonotypes between healthy human individuals. Background on the study: For every donor, three CD4 naive, three CD4 memory, two CD8 naive and one CD8 memory plates were used. Notes on the study in general: Rarefaction revealed incomplete sorted-subset sequencing despite large depth. Memory subsets generally showed smaller estimated richness than naive subsets did.

Recent acute infections and vaccinations were absent in the healthy HIV-negative adult donors. The CDR3 sequence is 15 residues long. In germline, CDR1 is SEHNR, CDR2 FQNEAQ (reference sequence). V lost 5 bases, J lost 0 bases, and 11 bases lay in between. About this clone: Its antigen remains unidentified. Other DNA sequences in this specimen translate into the identical CDR3.

Produced via immunoSEQ multiplex PCR; TCRdb's table is partial and in-frame only. The sample holds about 1.1 million clones, 77% seen once. What was sequenced was memory CD4+ T cells from PBMCs. Documented subset: CD45RA-negative fraction. The chain is built from TRBV7-9 and TRBJ1-3; TRBD1 might be the D (6 bases). The sequence derives from a man aged 18 to 35 in good health. Some clones in this sample may be carry-over from other donors' samples. The CDR3: CASSDTGRSGNTIYF. Written as DNA, the CDR3 is TGTGCCAGCAGCGATACAGGGCGCTCTGGAAACACCATATATTTT. The variable domain in full, with the rest retrieved from reference TRBV7-9 and TRBJ1-3, is DTGVSQNPRHKITKRGQNVTFRCDPISEHNRLYWYRQTLGQGPEFLTYFQNEAQLEKSRLLSDRFSAERPKGSFSTLEIQRTEQGDSAMYLCASSDTGRSGNTIYFGEGSWLTVV.